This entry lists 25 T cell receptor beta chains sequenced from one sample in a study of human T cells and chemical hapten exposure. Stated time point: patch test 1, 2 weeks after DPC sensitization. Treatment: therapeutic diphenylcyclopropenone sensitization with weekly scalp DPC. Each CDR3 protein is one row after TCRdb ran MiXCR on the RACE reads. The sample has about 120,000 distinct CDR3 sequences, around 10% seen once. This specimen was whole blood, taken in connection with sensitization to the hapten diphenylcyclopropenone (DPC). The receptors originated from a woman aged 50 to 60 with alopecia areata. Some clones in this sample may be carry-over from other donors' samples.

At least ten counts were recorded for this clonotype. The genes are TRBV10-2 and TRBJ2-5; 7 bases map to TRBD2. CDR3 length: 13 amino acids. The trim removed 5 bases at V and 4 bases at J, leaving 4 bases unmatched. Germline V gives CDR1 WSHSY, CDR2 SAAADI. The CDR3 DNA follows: TGCGCCAGCAGTCCCAGGGAGGGAGAGACCCAGTACTTC. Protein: CASSPREGETQYF.

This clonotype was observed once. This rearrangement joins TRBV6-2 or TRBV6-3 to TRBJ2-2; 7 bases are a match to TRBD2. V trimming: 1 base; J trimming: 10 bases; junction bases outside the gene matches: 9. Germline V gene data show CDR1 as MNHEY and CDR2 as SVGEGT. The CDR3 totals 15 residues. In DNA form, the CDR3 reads TGTGCCAGCAGTTACTTACTTAGCGGGCCCGTGGAGCTGTTTTTT. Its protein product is CASSYLLSGPVELFF.

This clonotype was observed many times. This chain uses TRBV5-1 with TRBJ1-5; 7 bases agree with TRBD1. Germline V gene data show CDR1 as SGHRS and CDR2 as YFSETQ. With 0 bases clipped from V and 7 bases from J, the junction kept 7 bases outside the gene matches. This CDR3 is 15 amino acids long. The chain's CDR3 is CASSLEGGEGQPQHF. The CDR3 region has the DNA TGCGCCAGCAGCTTGGAAGGGGGCGAGGGACAGCCCCAGCATTTT.

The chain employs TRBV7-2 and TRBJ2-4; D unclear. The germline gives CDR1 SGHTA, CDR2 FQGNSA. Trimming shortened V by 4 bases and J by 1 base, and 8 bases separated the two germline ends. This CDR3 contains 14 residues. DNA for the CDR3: TGTGCCAGCAGCTCACTCGTGGCCAAAAACATTCAGTACTTC. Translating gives CASSSLVAKNIQYF.

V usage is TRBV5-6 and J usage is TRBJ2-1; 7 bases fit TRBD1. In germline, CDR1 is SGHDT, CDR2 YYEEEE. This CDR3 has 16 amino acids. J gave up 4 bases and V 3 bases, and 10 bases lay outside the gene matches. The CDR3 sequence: CASSSTGISGYNEQFF. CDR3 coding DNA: TGTGCCAGCAGCTCGACAGGGATCAGTGGATACAATGAGCAGTTCTTC.

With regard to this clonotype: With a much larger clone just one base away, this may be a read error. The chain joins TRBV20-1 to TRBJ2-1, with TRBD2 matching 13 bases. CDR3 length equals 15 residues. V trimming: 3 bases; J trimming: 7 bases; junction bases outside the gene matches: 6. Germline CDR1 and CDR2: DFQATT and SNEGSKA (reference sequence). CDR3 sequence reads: CSASPTSGRVNEQFF. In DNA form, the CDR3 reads TGCAGTGCTAGTCCTACTAGCGGGAGGGTGAATGAGCAGTTCTTC.

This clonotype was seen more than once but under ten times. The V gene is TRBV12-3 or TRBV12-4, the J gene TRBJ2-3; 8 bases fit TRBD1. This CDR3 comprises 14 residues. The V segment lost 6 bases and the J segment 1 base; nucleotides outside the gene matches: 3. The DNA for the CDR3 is TGTGCCAGCAGAACGACAGGGGGCACAGATACGCAGTATTTT. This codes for CASRTTGGTDTQYF.

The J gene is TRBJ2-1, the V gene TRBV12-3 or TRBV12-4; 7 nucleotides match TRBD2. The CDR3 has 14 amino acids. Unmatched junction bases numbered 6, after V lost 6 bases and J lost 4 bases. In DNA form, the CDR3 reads TGTGCCAGCAGACGACTAGCAGCTTACAATGAGCAGTTCTTC. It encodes CASRRLAAYNEQFF.

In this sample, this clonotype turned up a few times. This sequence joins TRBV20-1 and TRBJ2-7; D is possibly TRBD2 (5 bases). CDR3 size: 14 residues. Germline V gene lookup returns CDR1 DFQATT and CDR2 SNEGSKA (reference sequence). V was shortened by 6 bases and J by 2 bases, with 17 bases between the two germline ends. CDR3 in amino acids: CSAHGGSGPYEQYF. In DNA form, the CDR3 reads TGCAGTGCCCACGGTGGGAGCGGCCCCTACGAGCAGTACTTC.

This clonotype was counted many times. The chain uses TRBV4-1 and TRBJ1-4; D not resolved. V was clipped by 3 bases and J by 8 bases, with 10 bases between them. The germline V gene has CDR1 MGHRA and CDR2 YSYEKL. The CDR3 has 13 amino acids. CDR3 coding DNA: TGCGCCAGCAGCCAGATATTAGGAGAAAAACTGTTTTTT. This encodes CASSQILGEKLFF.

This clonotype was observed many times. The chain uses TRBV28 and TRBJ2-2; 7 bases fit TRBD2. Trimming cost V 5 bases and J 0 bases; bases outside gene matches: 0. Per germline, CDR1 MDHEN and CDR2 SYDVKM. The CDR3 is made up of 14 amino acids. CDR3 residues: CASSSGTNTGELFF. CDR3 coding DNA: TGTGCCAGCAGTAGCGGGACGAACACCGGGGAGCTGTTTTTT.

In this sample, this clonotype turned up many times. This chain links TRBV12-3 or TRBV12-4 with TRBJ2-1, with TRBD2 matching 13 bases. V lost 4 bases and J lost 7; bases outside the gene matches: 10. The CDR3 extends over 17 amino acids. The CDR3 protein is CASSSPRTSGSRNEQFF. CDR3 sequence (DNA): TGTGCCAGCAGTTCCCCAAGGACTAGCGGGAGCAGGAATGAGCAGTTCTTC.

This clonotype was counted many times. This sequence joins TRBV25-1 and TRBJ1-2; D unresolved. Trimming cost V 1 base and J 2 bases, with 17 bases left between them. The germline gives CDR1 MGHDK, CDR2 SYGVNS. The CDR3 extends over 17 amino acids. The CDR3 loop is CASSESQGGGLNYGYTF. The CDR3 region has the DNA TGTGCCAGCAGTGAATCTCAAGGTGGCGGTCTCAACTATGGCTACACCTTC.

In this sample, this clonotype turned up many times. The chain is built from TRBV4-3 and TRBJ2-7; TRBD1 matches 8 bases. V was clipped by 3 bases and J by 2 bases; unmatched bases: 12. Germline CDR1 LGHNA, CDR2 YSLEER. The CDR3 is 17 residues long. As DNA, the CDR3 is TGCGCCAGCAGCCACCTCCCCGGAGACAGGGGAGCCTACGAGCAGTACTTC. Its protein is CASSHLPGDRGAYEQYF.

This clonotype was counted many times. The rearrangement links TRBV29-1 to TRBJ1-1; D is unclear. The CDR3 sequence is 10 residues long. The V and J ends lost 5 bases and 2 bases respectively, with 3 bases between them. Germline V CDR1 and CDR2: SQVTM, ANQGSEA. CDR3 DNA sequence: TGCAGCGTTTACAACACTGAAGCTTTCTTT. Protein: CSVYNTEAFF. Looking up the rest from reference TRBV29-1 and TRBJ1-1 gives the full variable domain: SAVISQKPSRDICQRGTSLTIQCQVDSQVTMMFWYRQQPGQSLTLIATANQGSEATYESGFVIDKFPISRPNLTFSTLTVSNMSPEDSSIYLCSVYNTEAFFGQGTRLTVV.

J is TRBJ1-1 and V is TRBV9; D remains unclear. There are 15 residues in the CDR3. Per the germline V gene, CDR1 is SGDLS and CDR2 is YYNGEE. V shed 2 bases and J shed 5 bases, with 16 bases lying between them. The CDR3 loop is CASSVVSGFTTEAFF. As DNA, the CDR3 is TGTGCCAGCAGCGTCGTCTCCGGTTTCACAACTGAAGCTTTCTTT. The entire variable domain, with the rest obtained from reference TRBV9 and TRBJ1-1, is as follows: DSGVTQTPKHLITATGQRVTLRCSPRSGDLSVYWYQQSLDQGLQFLIQYYNGEERAKGNILERFSAQQFPDLHSELNLSSLELGDSALYFCASSVVSGFTTEAFFGQGTRLTVV.

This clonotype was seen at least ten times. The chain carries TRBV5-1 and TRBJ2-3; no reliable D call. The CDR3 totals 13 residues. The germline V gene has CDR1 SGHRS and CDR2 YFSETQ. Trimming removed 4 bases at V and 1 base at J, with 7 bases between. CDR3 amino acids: CASSPIRTDTQYF. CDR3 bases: TGCGCCAGCAGCCCGATCCGCACAGATACGCAGTATTTT.

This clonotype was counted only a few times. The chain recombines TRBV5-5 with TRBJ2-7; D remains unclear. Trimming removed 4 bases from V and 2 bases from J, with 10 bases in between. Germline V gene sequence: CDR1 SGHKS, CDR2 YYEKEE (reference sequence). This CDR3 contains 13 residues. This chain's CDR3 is CASSPLFAYEQYF. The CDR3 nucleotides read TGTGCCAGCAGCCCCCTATTTGCCTACGAGCAGTACTTC.

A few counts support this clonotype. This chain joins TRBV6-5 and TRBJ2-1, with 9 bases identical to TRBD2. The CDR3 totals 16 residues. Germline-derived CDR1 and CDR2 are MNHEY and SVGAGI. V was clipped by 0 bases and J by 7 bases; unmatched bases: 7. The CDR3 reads CASSYSGGGASNEQFF. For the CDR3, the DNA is TGTGCCAGCAGTTACTCCGGCGGGGGGGCTAGTAATGAGCAGTTCTTC.

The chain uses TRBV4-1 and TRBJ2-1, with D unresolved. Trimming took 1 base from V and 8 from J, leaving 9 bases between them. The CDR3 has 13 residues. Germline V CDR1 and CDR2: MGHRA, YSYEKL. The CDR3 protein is CASSQVEAYEQFF. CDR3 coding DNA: TGCGCCAGCAGCCAAGTTGAGGCATATGAGCAGTTCTTC.

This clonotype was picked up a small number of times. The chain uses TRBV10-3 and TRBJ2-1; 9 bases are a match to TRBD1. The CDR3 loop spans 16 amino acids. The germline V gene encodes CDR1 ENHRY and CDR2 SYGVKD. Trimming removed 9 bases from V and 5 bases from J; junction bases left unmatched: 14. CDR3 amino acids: CAIGEPGQGANNEQFF. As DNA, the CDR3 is TGTGCCATTGGGGAACCGGGACAGGGCGCGAACAATGAGCAGTTCTTC.

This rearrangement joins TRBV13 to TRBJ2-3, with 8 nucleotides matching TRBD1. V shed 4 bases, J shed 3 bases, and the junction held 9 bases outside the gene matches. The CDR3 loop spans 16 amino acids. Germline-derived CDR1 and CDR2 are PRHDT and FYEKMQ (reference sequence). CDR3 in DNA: TGTGCCAGCAGCTCCCAGGGGGCCCCGCTTACAGATACGCAGTATTTT. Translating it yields CASSSQGAPLTDTQYF.

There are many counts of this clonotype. Written as DNA, the CDR3 is TGTGCCAGCACCGATCTACGGAATTCACCCCTCCACTTT. Its translation is CASTDLRNSPLHF. The chain combines TRBV2 with TRBJ1-6; the D is unclear. CDR3 size: 13 residues. V shed 7 bases and J shed 7 bases, with 11 bases lying between them. Germline CDR1 reads SNHLY; CDR2 reads FYNNEI.

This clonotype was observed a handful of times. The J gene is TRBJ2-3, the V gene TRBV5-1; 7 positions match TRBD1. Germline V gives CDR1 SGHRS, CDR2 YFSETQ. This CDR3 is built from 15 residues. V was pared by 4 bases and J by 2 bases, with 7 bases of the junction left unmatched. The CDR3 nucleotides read TGCGCCAGCAGCCCGGGGACAGTTTTCACAGATACGCAGTATTTT. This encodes CASSPGTVFTDTQYF.

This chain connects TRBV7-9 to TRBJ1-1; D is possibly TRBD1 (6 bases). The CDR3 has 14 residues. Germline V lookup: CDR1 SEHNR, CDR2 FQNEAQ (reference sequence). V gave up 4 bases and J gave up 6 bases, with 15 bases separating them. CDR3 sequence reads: CASSSEGQRSEAFF. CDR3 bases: TGTGCCAGCAGCTCAGAAGGACAGCGGTCTGAAGCTTTCTTT.